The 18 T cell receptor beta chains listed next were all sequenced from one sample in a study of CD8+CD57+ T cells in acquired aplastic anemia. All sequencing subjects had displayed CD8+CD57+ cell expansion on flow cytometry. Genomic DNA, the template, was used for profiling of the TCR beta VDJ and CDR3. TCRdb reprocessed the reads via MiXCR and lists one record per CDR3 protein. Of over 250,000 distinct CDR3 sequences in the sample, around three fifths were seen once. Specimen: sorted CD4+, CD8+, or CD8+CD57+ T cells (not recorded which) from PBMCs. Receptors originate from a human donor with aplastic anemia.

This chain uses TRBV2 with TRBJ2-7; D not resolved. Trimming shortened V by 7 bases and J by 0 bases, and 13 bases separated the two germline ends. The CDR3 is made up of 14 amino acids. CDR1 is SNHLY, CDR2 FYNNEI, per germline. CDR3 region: CASIARVSSYEQYF. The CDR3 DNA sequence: TGTGCCAGCATCGCTCGGGTCAGCTCCTACGAGCAGTACTTC.

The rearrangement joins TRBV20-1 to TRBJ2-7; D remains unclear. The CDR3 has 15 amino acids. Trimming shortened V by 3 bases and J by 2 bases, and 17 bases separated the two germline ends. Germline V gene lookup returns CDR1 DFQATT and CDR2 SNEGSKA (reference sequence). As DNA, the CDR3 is TGCAGTGCTAGTGGCGGTGGATCACGGACCTACGAGCAGTACTTC. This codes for CSASGGGSRTYEQYF.

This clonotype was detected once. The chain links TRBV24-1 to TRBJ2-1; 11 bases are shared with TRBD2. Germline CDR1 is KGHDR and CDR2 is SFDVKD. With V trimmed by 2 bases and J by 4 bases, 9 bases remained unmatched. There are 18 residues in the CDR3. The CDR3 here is CATSDSRETSGKYNEQFF. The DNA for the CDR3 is TGTGCCACCAGTGATTCCCGGGAGACTAGCGGGAAATACAATGAGCAGTTCTTC.

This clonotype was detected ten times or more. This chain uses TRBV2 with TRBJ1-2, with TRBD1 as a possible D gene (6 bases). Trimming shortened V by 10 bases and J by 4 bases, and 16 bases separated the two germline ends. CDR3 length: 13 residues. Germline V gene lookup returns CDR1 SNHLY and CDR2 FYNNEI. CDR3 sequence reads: CATSTGLGYGYTF. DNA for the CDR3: TGTGCCACCTCGACAGGACTAGGCTATGGCTACACCTTC.

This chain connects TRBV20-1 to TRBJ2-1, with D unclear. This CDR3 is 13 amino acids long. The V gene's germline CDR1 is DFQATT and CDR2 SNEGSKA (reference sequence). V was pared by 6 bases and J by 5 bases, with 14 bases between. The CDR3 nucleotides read TGCAGTGCCCCGGACCTCGGGCACAATGAGCAGTTCTTC. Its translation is CSAPDLGHNEQFF.

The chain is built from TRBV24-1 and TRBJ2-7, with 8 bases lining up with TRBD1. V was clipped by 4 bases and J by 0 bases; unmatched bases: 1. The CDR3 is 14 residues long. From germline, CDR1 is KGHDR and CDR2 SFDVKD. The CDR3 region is CATSEGTGSYEQYF. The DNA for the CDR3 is TGTGCCACCAGTGAAGGGACAGGCTCCTACGAGCAGTACTTC.

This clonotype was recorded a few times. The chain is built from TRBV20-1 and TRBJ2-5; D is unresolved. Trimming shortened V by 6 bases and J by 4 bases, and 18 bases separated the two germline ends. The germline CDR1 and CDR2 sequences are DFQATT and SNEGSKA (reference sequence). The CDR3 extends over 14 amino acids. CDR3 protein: CSAPNPRRSETQYF. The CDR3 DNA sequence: TGCAGTGCGCCAAATCCACGAAGGTCAGAGACCCAGTACTTC.

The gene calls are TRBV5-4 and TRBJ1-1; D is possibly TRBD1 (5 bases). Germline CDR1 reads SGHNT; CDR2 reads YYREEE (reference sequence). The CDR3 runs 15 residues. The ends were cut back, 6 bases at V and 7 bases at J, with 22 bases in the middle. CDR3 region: CASTAGQGTNIEAFF. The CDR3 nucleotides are TGTGCCAGCACCGCCGGACAAGGTACGAATATTGAAGCTTTCTTT. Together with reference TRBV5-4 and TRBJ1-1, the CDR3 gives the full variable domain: ETGVTQSPTHLIKTRGQQVTLRCSSQSGHNTVSWYQQALGQGPQFIFQYYREEENGRGNFPPRFSGLQFPNYSSELNVNALELDDSALYLCASTAGQGTNIEAFFGQGTRLTVV.

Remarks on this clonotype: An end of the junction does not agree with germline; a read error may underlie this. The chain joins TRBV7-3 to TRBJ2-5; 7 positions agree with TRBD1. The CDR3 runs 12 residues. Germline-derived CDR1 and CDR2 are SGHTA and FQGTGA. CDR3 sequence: CASRGTDYNEQF. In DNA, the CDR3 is TGTGCCAGCAGGGGGACAGACTACAATGAGCAGTTC.

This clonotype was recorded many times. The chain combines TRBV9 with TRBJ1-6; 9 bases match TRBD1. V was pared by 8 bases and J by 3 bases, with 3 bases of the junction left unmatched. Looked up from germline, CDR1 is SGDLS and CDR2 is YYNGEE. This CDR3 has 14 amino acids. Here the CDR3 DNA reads TGTGCCAGTGGGACAGGGCTCTATAATTCACCCCTCCACTTT. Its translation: CASGTGLYNSPLHF. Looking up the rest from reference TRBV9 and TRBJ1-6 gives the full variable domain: DSGVTQTPKHLITATGQRVTLRCSPRSGDLSVYWYQQSLDQGLQFLIQYYNGEERAKGNILERFSAQQFPDLHSELNLSSLELGDSALYFCASGTGLYNSPLHFGNGTRLTVT.

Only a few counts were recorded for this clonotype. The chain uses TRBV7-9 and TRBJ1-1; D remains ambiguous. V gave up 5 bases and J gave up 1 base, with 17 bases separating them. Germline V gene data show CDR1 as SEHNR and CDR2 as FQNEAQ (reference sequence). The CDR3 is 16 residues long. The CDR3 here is CASSPRDTATNTEAFF. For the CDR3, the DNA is TGTGCCAGCAGCCCCCGAGACACGGCAACGAACACTGAAGCTTTCTTT. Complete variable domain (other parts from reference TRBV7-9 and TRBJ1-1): DTGVSQNPRHKITKRGQNVTFRCDPISEHNRLYWYRQTLGQGPEFLTYFQNEAQLEKSRLLSDRFSAERPKGSFSTLEIQRTEQGDSAMYLCASSPRDTATNTEAFFGQGTRLTVV.

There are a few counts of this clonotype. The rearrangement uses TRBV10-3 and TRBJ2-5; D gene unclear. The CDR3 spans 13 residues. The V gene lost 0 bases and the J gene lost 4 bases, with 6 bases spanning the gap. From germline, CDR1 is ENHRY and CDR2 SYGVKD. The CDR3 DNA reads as TGTGCCATCAGTGAGTCGGTTGGAGAGACCCAGTACTTC. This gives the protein CAISESVGETQYF.

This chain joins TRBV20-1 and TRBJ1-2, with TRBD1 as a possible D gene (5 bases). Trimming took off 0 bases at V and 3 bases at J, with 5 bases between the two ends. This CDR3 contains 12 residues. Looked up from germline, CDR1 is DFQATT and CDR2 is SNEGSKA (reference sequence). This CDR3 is CSARDRDYGYTF. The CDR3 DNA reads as TGCAGTGCTAGAGACAGGGACTATGGCTACACCTTC.

The CDR3 sequence: CASGALATNEKLFF. The CDR3 nucleotides are TGTGCCAGCGGTGCGCTTGCAACTAATGAAAAACTGTTTTTT. The rearrangement uses TRBV2 and TRBJ1-4, with D uncertain. Trimming pared 8 bases from V and 0 bases from J, leaving 10 bases between. The CDR3 length is 14 residues. Per the germline V gene, CDR1 is SNHLY and CDR2 is FYNNEI.

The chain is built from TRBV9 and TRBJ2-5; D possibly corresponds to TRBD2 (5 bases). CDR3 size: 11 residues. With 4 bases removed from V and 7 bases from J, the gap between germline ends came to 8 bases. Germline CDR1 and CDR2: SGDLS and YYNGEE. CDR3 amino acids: CASSSEGTQYF. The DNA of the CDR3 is TGTGCCAGCAGCTCCGAGGGGACCCAGTACTTC. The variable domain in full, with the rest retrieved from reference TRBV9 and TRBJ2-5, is DSGVTQTPKHLITATGQRVTLRCSPRSGDLSVYWYQQSLDQGLQFLIQYYNGEERAKGNILERFSAQQFPDLHSELNLSSLELGDSALYFCASSSEGTQYFGPGTRLLVL.

This CDR3 is CAATLDVNTEAFF. CDR3 sequence (DNA): TGTGCCGCAACTCTGGACGTGAACACTGAAGCTTTCTTT. The chain employs TRBV10-3 and TRBJ1-1; no definite D call. Germline V gene sequence: CDR1 ENHRY, CDR2 SYGVKD. Trimming removed 11 bases from V and 0 bases from J, with 13 bases in between. This CDR3 contains 13 residues.

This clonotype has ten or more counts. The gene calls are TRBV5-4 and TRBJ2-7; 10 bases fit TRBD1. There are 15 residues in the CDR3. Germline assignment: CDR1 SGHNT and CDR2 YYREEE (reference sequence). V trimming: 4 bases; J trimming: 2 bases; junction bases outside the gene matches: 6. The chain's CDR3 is CASSGRDRGPYEQYF. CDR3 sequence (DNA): TGTGCCAGCAGCGGCCGGGACAGGGGCCCCTACGAGCAGTACTTC.

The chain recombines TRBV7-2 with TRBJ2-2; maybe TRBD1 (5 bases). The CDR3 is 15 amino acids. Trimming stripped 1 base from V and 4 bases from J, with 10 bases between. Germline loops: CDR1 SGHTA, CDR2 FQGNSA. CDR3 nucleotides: TGTGCCAGCAGCTTAGGGGTTAGGGGCACCGGGGAGCTGTTTTTT. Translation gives CASSLGVRGTGELFF.